The 25 T cell receptor beta chains reported below all come from one sample, sequenced in a study of blood T cell repertoires in COVID-19. This table comes from immunoSEQ multiplex PCR, and its TCRdb copy is limited to in-frame clones, with some not included. The table includes over 35,000 clones, 80% to 90% detected once. Sequencing input: peripheral blood. All receptors derive from a man in his forties with COVID-19, enrolled during active disease.

V is TRBV6-5 and J is TRBJ2-2; no clear D gene. The CDR3 totals 13 residues. Trimming took off 6 bases at V and 1 base at J, with 6 bases between the two ends. The germline V gene encodes CDR1 MNHEY and CDR2 SVGAGI. The CDR3 region is CASSRGNTGELFF. The CDR3 DNA is TGTGCCAGCAGCCGAGGGAACACCGGGGAGCTGTTTTTT.

This chain links TRBV9 with TRBJ2-5; tentatively, D is TRBD1 (7 bases). CDR1 is SGDLS and CDR2 is YYNGEE in the germline V gene. The CDR3 contains 14 residues. Trimming shortened V by 10 bases and J by 5 bases, and 21 bases separated the two germline ends. The CDR3 coding sequence is TGTGCCCCCAGTGGAGGGGGCGGAAGGGAGACCCAGTACTTC. It codes for CAPSGGGGRETQYF.

V and J are TRBV27 and TRBJ2-3, with 12 bases fitting TRBD2. The CDR3 covers 17 residues. CDR1 and CDR2 (germline): MNHEY, SMNVEV (reference sequence). With V trimmed by 11 bases and J by 2 bases, 14 bases remained unmatched. CDR3 nucleotides: TGTGCCGGGGGCCAAGGGACTAGCGGGTACCTCACAGATACGCAGTATTTT. This translates into CAGGQGTSGYLTDTQYF.

This clone has a handful of counts. The rearrangement joins TRBV5-1 to TRBJ2-7, with 9 bases fitting TRBD2. The CDR3 contains 17 residues. The J segment lost 0 bases and the V segment lost 2 bases, leaving 9 bases of the junction unmatched. CDR1 SGHRS and CDR2 YFSETQ come from the germline V gene. CDR3 loop: CASSLGSGGSSSYEQYF. The CDR3 DNA is TGCGCCAGCAGCTTAGGTAGCGGGGGCTCCTCCTCCTACGAGCAGTACTTC.

A single count supports this clone. The chain links TRBV24-1 to TRBJ1-6, with D hard to call. Germline CDR1 is KGHDR and CDR2 is SFDVKD. CDR3 length: 14 residues. V was pared by 3 bases and J by 6 bases, with 8 bases between. CDR3 region: CATSDPGSNSPLHF. CDR3 nucleotide sequence: TGTGCCACCAGTGATCCCGGGAGTAATTCACCCCTCCACTTT.

The J gene is TRBJ2-3, the V gene TRBV3-1 (or the pseudogene TRBV3-2); perhaps TRBD2 as D (5 bases). The CDR3 is made up of 15 amino acids. Germline lookup yields CDR1 LGHDT and CDR2 YNNKEL (reference sequence). Trimming took 4 bases from V and 4 from J, leaving 15 bases between them. Here the CDR3 DNA reads TGTGCCAGCAGCCCCGGTTCGGCGAGGGCAGATACGCAGTATTTT. This codes for CASSPGSARADTQYF.

The chain has TRBV6-1 and TRBJ2-3, with TRBD2 matching over 11 bases. The CDR3 runs to 20 residues. Trimming at V came to 3 bases and at J to 4 bases, leaving 18 bases not matched to a gene. Germline CDR1 is MNHNS and CDR2 is SASEGT. The CDR3: CASSDYFQYSGGAEADTQYF. CDR3 bases: TGTGCCAGCAGTGATTATTTTCAATATAGCGGGGGGGCCGAGGCAGATACGCAGTATTTT.

V is TRBV10-3 and J is TRBJ1-5; tentative D call: TRBD1 (6 bases). The germline V gene encodes CDR1 ENHRY and CDR2 SYGVKD. This CDR3 has 16 residues. Trimming took 0 bases from V and 1 from J, leaving 10 bases between them. The chain's CDR3 is CAISESVQGSNQPQHF. The CDR3 nucleotides read TGTGCCATCAGTGAGTCCGTACAGGGAAGCAATCAGCCCCAGCATTTT.

This clone was observed a handful of times. V is TRBV19 and J is TRBJ1-4; 10 bases fit TRBD1. This CDR3 is built from 14 residues. Trimming took 4 bases from V and 6 from J; bases not matched to a gene: 2. Germline V gene data show CDR1 as LNHDA and CDR2 as SQIVND (reference sequence). The DNA of the CDR3 is TGTGCCAGTAGTAAGACAGGGGGCTATGAAAAACTGTTTTTT. Its translation is CASSKTGGYEKLFF.

The CDR3 DNA reads TGTGCCAGCAGTGAAACAGGGTTTGGAAACACCATATATTTT. It translates to CASSETGFGNTIYF. The J gene is TRBJ1-3, the V gene TRBV25-1; D perhaps matches TRBD1 (6 bases). Between the trimmed V and J ends, which lost 2 bases and 3 bases, there was a span of 8 bases. CDR3 length: 14 residues. Germline CDR1 is MGHDK and CDR2 is SYGVNS.

This clone was observed once. V is TRBV7-2 and J is TRBJ2-5, with TRBD1 as a possible D gene (5 bases). The CDR3 runs 17 residues. Trimming cost V 5 bases and J 5 bases, with 24 bases left between them. CDR1 is SGHTA and CDR2 is FQGNSA in the germline V gene. The CDR3 protein is CASSPLAGSSGGETQYF. The CDR3 DNA sequence: TGTGCCAGCAGCCCCTTAGCAGGGTCATCTGGTGGGGAGACCCAGTACTTC.

This chain uses TRBV15 with TRBJ2-1; TRBD1 matches 7 bases. V shed 0 bases and J 6 bases; nucleotides not matched to a gene: 5. The CDR3 extends over 15 amino acids. Germline assignment: CDR1 LNHNV and CDR2 YYDKDF (reference sequence). CDR3 in amino acids: CATSREGQKSNEQFF. CDR3 bases: TGTGCCACCAGCAGAGAGGGACAGAAGTCCAATGAGCAGTTCTTC.

The genes are TRBV19 and TRBJ1-1; no definite D call. CDR1 is LNHDA, CDR2 SQIVND, per germline (reference sequence). The CDR3 is 13 amino acids. Trimming shortened V by 2 bases and J by 5 bases, and 9 bases separated the two germline ends. Here the CDR3 DNA reads TGTGCCAGTAGTATAATCGAGGGAACTGAAGCTTTCTTT. This translates into CASSIIEGTEAFF.

The rearrangement joins TRBV2 to TRBJ2-7; TRBD1 agrees at 7 bases. The germline CDR1 and CDR2 sequences are SNHLY and FYNNEI. The CDR3 has 13 amino acids. The J segment lost 2 bases and the V segment lost 8 bases, leaving 6 bases of the junction unmatched. CDR3 bases: TGTGCCAGCCATATAGGGGGCCCCTACGAGCAGTACTTC. Its protein product is CASHIGGPYEQYF.

The chain has TRBV2 and TRBJ1-4, with D tentatively TRBD1 (5 bases). The V end was cut by 7 bases, the J end by 7 bases, with 16 bases between. Germline loops: CDR1 SNHLY, CDR2 FYNNEI. The CDR3 length is 14 residues. In DNA, the CDR3 is TGTGCCAGCAAGATCGGGGGGGTGGGTGAAAAACTGTTTTTT. Encoded protein: CASKIGGVGEKLFF.

The V and J genes are TRBV7-9 and TRBJ2-1, with D possibly being TRBD2 (5 bases). The CDR3 totals 13 residues. Per germline, CDR1 SEHNR and CDR2 FQNEAQ (reference sequence). V lost 5 bases, J lost 4 bases, and 9 bases lay in between. CDR3 region: CASSDGGYNEQFF. The CDR3 coding sequence is TGTGCCAGCAGCGACGGCGGGTACAATGAGCAGTTCTTC.

CDR3 residues: CASSSFDSSNQPQHF. The CDR3 region has the DNA TGTGCCAGCAGTTCGTTTGACTCCTCCAATCAGCCCCAGCATTTT. This chain links TRBV28 with TRBJ1-5; unclear D gene. The CDR3 contains 15 residues. The germline V and J ends were trimmed by 4 bases and 3 bases, with 13 bases remaining between them. Germline-derived CDR1 and CDR2 are MDHEN and SYDVKM.

The CDR3 DNA sequence: TGTGCCAGCAGCTTAGGGGTAGCAGTGAGTACTGAAGCTTTCTTT. Amino acid sequence: CASSLGVAVSTEAFF. The chain recombines TRBV7-2 with TRBJ1-1; no clear D. The CDR3 is 15 residues long. Germline V CDR1 and CDR2: SGHTA, FQGNSA. With 1 base removed from V and 5 bases from J, the gap between germline ends came to 14 bases. The entire variable domain, with the rest obtained from reference TRBV7-2 and TRBJ1-1, is as follows: GAGVSQSPSNKVTEKGKDVELRCDPISGHTALYWYRQSLGQGLEFLIYFQGNSAPDKSGLPSDRFSAERTGGSVSTLTIQRTQQEDSAVYLCASSLGVAVSTEAFFGQGTRLTVV.

CDR3 sequence (DNA): TGTGCCAGCAGCCGGGGACTAGCGGGAGGCTTCCAAGAGACCCAGTACTTC. Amino acid sequence: CASSRGLAGGFQETQYF. The chain is built from TRBV11-2 and TRBJ2-5, with TRBD2 identical over 15 bases. This CDR3 region has 17 residues. V dropped 5 bases and J dropped 1; count of bases not matched to a gene: 5. Germline-derived CDR1 and CDR2 are SGHAT and FQNNGV.

The chain is built from TRBV11-2 and TRBJ2-7; TRBD2 matches 16 bases. The germline CDR1 and CDR2 sequences are SGHAT and FQNNGV. This CDR3 has 18 residues. J was trimmed by 7 bases and V by 2 bases; bases with no gene match: 11. The CDR3 loop reads CASSLMGLAGGPLGEQYF. The CDR3 nucleotides are TGTGCCAGCAGCTTAATGGGACTAGCGGGAGGGCCCTTGGGGGAGCAGTACTTC.

V is TRBV6-2 or TRBV6-3 and J is TRBJ1-6, with 9 bases lining up with TRBD1. This CDR3 spans 16 amino acids. Germline V CDR1 and CDR2: MNHEY, SVGEGT. Trimming took 6 bases from V and 10 from J; bases not matched to a gene: 13. For the CDR3, the DNA is TGTGCCAGCAGCCCGGGGACAGGGAGGGGTGAGTCACCCCTCCACTTT. Residues: CASSPGTGRGESPLHF.

This CDR3 reads CASSPLGLAGPSSSYNEQFF. The CDR3 DNA reads TGTGCCAGCTCACCTCTGGGACTAGCGGGTCCTAGCAGCTCCTACAATGAGCAGTTCTTC. The V call is TRBV18, the J call TRBJ2-1; 12 nucleotides align to TRBD2. The germline V gene has CDR1 KGHSH and CDR2 LQKENI. This CDR3 is built from 20 residues. The ends lost 3 bases at V and 0 bases at J; junction bases unmatched: 12.

CDR3 residues: CASRTTGADEQYF. The CDR3 region has the DNA TGTGCCAGTAGAACGACAGGGGCTGACGAGCAGTACTTC. The chain joins TRBV19 to TRBJ2-7; the match to TRBD1 covers 8 bases. CDR3 size: 13 residues. After removal of 6 bases from V and 5 bases from J, the junction contained 6 bases not matched to a gene. Looked up from germline, CDR1 is LNHDA and CDR2 is SQIVND (reference sequence).

The rearrangement links TRBV29-1 to TRBJ2-7; 9 positions match TRBD2. The V gene end was trimmed by 4 bases and the J gene end by 3 bases; junction bases not matched to a gene: 16. The CDR3 covers 17 residues. Germline CDR1 is SQVTM and CDR2 is ANQGSEA. The CDR3 region has the DNA TGCAGCGTTGCGGGACTAGCAAGACCGGCGGGTGTCTACGAGCAGTACTTC. Translating it yields CSVAGLARPAGVYEQYF.

CDR3 sequence (DNA): TGTGCCAGCAGCTTCGACAGGGGTAGTCGTTCACCCCTCCACTTT. Its translation is CASSFDRGSRSPLHF. The chain joins TRBV5-6 to TRBJ1-6; 8 positions match TRBD1. CDR3 length: 15 residues. After removal of 2 bases from V and 9 bases from J, the junction contained 7 bases not matched to a gene. The germline CDR1 and CDR2 sequences are SGHDT and YYEEEE.